These 25 T cell receptor beta chains originate from one sample sequenced in a study of CD8+ T cells in alopecia areata. Noted treatment: oral pan-JAK inhibitor, 5-10 mg twice daily. Following extraction, RNA underwent reverse transcription to cDNA, which served as the sequencing template. Method: immunoSEQ multiplex PCR; TCRdb's copy keeps in-frame clones and lacks some. The sample contains tens of thousands of clones, roughly 50% of which appear only once. The sample was CD8+ T cells sorted from blood, taken at roughly week 38, from a patient treated with tofacitinib. The origin of the receptors is a human donor with alopecia areata.

This clone came up a few times. This chain uses TRBV4-1 with TRBJ2-1, with a weak D call TRBD2 (5 bases). The V gene lost 0 bases and the J gene lost 7 bases, with 13 bases spanning the gap. This CDR3 is 15 amino acids long. The germline V gene has CDR1 MGHRA and CDR2 YSYEKL. In DNA, the CDR3 is TGCGCCAGCAGCCAAGAGCCCTTGAGCGGTAATGAGCAGTTCTTC. Its protein is CASSQEPLSGNEQFF.

The chain is built from TRBV6-1 and TRBJ2-7; D is ambiguous. Between the trimmed V and J ends, which lost 3 bases and 3 bases, there was a span of 15 bases. This CDR3 contains 15 residues. CDR1 is MNHNS, CDR2 SASEGT, per germline. Written as DNA, the CDR3 is TGTGCCAGCAGTGATCCCCCGTCGGCCTTCTACGAGCAGTACTTC. This gives the protein CASSDPPSAFYEQYF.

This rearrangement joins TRBV10-3 to TRBJ2-7; 9 bases are a match to TRBD2. The ends lost 6 bases at V and 2 bases at J; junction bases unmatched: 2. Germline assignment: CDR1 ENHRY and CDR2 SYGVKD. There are 13 residues in the CDR3. CDR3 in amino acids: CAIRLAGAYEQYF. DNA of the CDR3: TGTGCCATCAGACTAGCGGGTGCCTACGAGCAGTACTTC.

This chain links TRBV5-1 with TRBJ1-5; the match to TRBD1 covers 9 bases. J was trimmed by 4 bases and V by 7 bases; bases with no gene match: 6. This CDR3 is 14 amino acids long. Germline CDR1 reads SGHRS; CDR2 reads YFSETQ. Written as DNA, the CDR3 is TGCGCCAGCGCGGACAGGGGAGGAAATCAGCCCCAGCATTTT. Residues: CASADRGGNQPQHF.

The chain uses TRBV14 and TRBJ2-7, with 9 nucleotides matching TRBD2. Trimming at V came to 0 bases and at J to 3 bases, leaving 9 bases not matched to a gene. The CDR3 has 17 amino acids. In germline, CDR1 is SGHDN, CDR2 FVKESK. The CDR3 is CASSQERAGGRGYEQYF. In DNA form, the CDR3 reads TGTGCCAGCAGCCAAGAGAGAGCGGGAGGCCGGGGCTACGAGCAGTACTTC.

In this sample, this clone turned up a few times. This chain's CDR3 is CAWRAREAFF. CDR3 sequence (DNA): TGTGCCTGGAGAGCAAGGGAAGCTTTCTTT. The rearrangement uses TRBV30 and TRBJ1-1; D remains ambiguous. Per germline, CDR1 GTSNPN and CDR2 SVGIG (reference sequence). The CDR3 covers 10 residues. The V gene lost 3 bases and the J gene lost 8 bases, with 7 bases spanning the gap.

This clone showed up just a few times. The CDR3 is CASSLGASNTDTQYF. In DNA, the CDR3 is TGTGCCAGCAGTTTAGGGGCCTCAAACACAGATACGCAGTATTTT. This chain uses TRBV27 with TRBJ2-3; D possibly corresponds to TRBD1 (5 bases). The V and J ends lost 2 bases and 2 bases respectively, with 11 bases between them. Germline CDR1 reads MNHEY; CDR2 reads SMNVEV (reference sequence). This CDR3 is 15 amino acids long.

This clone showed up just a few times. The CDR3 DNA follows: TGTGCCACCAGCTCCCGACAGGGAAACACTGAAGCTTTCTTT. It translates to CATSSRQGNTEAFF. V and J are TRBV15 and TRBJ1-1, with 7 positions matching TRBD1. V shed 5 bases and J 2 bases; nucleotides not matched to a gene: 5. The CDR3 is made up of 14 amino acids. Germline loops: CDR1 LNHNV, CDR2 YYDKDF (reference sequence).

Comments on this clone: Other DNA sequences in this sample translate to the same CDR3. V is TRBV27 and J is TRBJ1-2; D possibly corresponds to TRBD1 (6 bases). Between the trimmed V and J ends, which lost 3 bases and 2 bases, there was a span of 7 bases. CDR3 length: 13 residues. Germline values: CDR1 MNHEY, CDR2 SMNVEV (reference sequence). CDR3 sequence (DNA): TGTGCCAGCAGTTTCGGACAGAACTATGGCTACACCTTC. It encodes CASSFGQNYGYTF.

A few counts support this clone. This chain links TRBV5-6 with TRBJ2-2; possible D gene TRBD1, 6 bases. Germline CDR1 SGHDT, CDR2 YYEEEE. The CDR3 is 16 amino acids. V was clipped by 2 bases and J by 2 bases, with 13 bases between them. CDR3 sequence: CASSLPTGRNTGELFF. In DNA, the CDR3 is TGTGCCAGCAGCTTACCGACAGGACGAAACACCGGGGAGCTGTTTTTT.

The chain is built from TRBV7-9 and TRBJ2-5, with TRBD2 matching over 11 bases. This CDR3 region has 14 residues. Germline loops: CDR1 SEHNR, CDR2 FQNEAQ (reference sequence). The junction had 2 bases not matched to a gene; V was cut back by 6 bases and J by 2 bases. The CDR3 bases are TGTGCCAGCAGGACTAGCGGGGTACAAGAGACCCAGTACTTC. Its translation: CASRTSGVQETQYF.

This chain joins TRBV30 and TRBJ1-1; D gene unclear. Per the germline V gene, CDR1 is GTSNPN and CDR2 is SVGIG (reference sequence). V lost 5 bases to trimming and J lost 7 bases, with 14 bases between them. The CDR3 length is 12 residues. The CDR3 loop is CAWGQAAVEAFF. CDR3 in DNA: TGTGCCTGGGGGCAGGCCGCCGTTGAAGCTTTCTTT.

This rearrangement joins TRBV29-1 to TRBJ2-1; no firm D call. From germline, CDR1 is SQVTM and CDR2 ANQGSEA. V was pared by 0 bases and J by 0 bases, with 15 bases between. This CDR3 contains 17 residues. The CDR3 DNA reads TGCAGCGTTGAAGATCCATCTCCGACCTACTCCTACAATGAGCAGTTCTTC. It translates to CSVEDPSPTYSYNEQFF.

J is TRBJ1-2 and V is TRBV9; 9 bases agree with TRBD1. Looked up from germline, CDR1 is SGDLS and CDR2 is YYNGEE. V was clipped by 2 bases and J by 0 bases; unmatched bases: 23. The CDR3 loop spans 22 amino acids. The CDR3 reads CASSVLQIPHTGTGRANYGYTF. The CDR3 DNA follows: TGTGCCAGCAGCGTCCTCCAAATTCCCCACACCGGGACAGGGAGGGCTAACTATGGCTACACCTTC.

This clone was detected a few times. This likely traces to a read error, being one base from a far larger clone. This specimen includes other DNA sequences encoding the same CDR3. The chain recombines TRBV7-9 with TRBJ2-2, with 8 bases identical to TRBD2. Germline CDR1 is SEHNR and CDR2 is FQNEAQ (reference sequence). CDR3 size: 16 residues. J lost 1 base, V lost 5 bases, and 6 bases had no gene match. CDR3 DNA sequence: TGTGCCAGCAGCCAAGAGCGGGAGTGGAACACCGGGGAGCTGTTTTTT. As protein: CASSQEREWNTGELFF.

The V and J genes are TRBV29-1 and TRBJ2-5; 8 bases fit TRBD2. The J call could be wrong; TRBJ2-7 is a better fit for the DNA end. Germline CDR1 reads SQVTM; CDR2 reads ANQGSEA. This CDR3 is 13 amino acids long. CDR3 bases: TGCAGCGTTGTAACGGGAGGGACCTACGAGCAGTACTTC. It is translated as CSVVTGGTYEQYF.

This clone was seen a few times. The chain joins TRBV4-3 to TRBJ1-2; maybe TRBD1 (6 bases). The CDR3 is 14 residues long. Germline V gene data show CDR1 as LGHNA and CDR2 as YSLEER. Trimming shortened V by 0 bases and J by 6 bases, and 11 bases separated the two germline ends. DNA for the CDR3: TGCGCCAGCAGCCAAGACAGGGGAGGGGATGGCTACACCTTC. Translated: CASSQDRGGDGYTF.

The CDR3 DNA reads TGCGCCAGCAGCTCAGGACAGGGCTACGAGCAGTACTTC. This gives the protein CASSSGQGYEQYF. The J gene is TRBJ2-7, the V gene TRBV5-1, with 8 bases lining up with TRBD1. The V gene's germline CDR1 is SGHRS and CDR2 YFSETQ. V trimming: 3 bases; J trimming: 3 bases; junction bases outside the gene matches: 2. The CDR3 is made up of 13 amino acids. The complete variable domain, with remaining parts taken from reference TRBV5-1 and TRBJ2-7, reads KAGVTQTPRYLIKTRGQQVTLSCSPISGHRSVSWYQQTPGQGLQFLFEYFSETQRNKGNFPGRFSGRQFSNSRSEMNVSTLELGDSALYLCASSSGQGYEQYFGPGTRLTVT.

The chain is built from TRBV4-1 and TRBJ1-4; TRBD1 aligns across 10 bases. V lost 9 bases to trimming and J lost 6 bases; unmatched junction nucleotides: 7. The germline V gene encodes CDR1 MGHRA and CDR2 YSYEKL. The CDR3 totals 14 residues. The CDR3 DNA sequence: TGCGCCAGTTCGACAGGGGGCGGAGATGAAAAACTGTTTTTT. Translated, it gives CASSTGGGDEKLFF.

V is TRBV10-3 and J is TRBJ2-7; weak D call: TRBD1 (5 bases). The germline gives CDR1 ENHRY, CDR2 SYGVKD. The length of the CDR3 is 13 residues. The V end was cut by 3 bases, the J end by 6 bases, with 12 bases between. The CDR3 is CAISDPGNGEQYF. The CDR3 nucleotides are TGTGCCATCAGTGACCCAGGGAACGGCGAGCAGTACTTC.

This clone has only a few counts. The rearrangement links TRBV19 to TRBJ1-5; a possible D gene is TRBD1 (5 bases). This CDR3 has 14 residues. Looked up from germline, CDR1 is LNHDA and CDR2 is SQIVND (reference sequence). The germline V and J ends were trimmed by 5 bases and 5 bases, with 13 bases remaining between them. The CDR3 here is CASSGWGGHQPQHF. The CDR3 nucleotides read TGTGCCAGTAGTGGATGGGGGGGTCATCAGCCCCAGCATTTT.

This clone was observed a handful of times. DNA of the CDR3: TGCGCCAGCAGCCCGCCCCGATCCTACGAGCAGTACTTC. This codes for CASSPPRSYEQYF. The V gene is TRBV5-1, the J gene TRBJ2-7; no clear D gene. CDR3 length: 13 residues. V was shortened by 4 bases and J by 1 base, with 9 bases between the two germline ends. Germline V CDR1 and CDR2: SGHRS, YFSETQ.

This clone was detected only a few times. The rearrangement uses TRBV5-1 and TRBJ2-1; TRBD1 is a possible D gene (6 bases). This CDR3 is built from 13 residues. In germline, CDR1 is SGHRS, CDR2 YFSETQ. V lost 7 bases and J lost 1, with 9 bases in between. This CDR3 reads CASGTLSYNEQFF. The CDR3 nucleotides read TGCGCCAGCGGGACACTGTCCTACAATGAGCAGTTCTTC.

The rearrangement joins TRBV28 to TRBJ2-2; TRBD1 matches at 9 bases. The CDR3 totals 16 residues. Germline CDR1 and CDR2: MDHEN and SYDVKM. V gave up 5 bases and J gave up 3 bases; unmatched junction bases: 7. The CDR3 region is CASSPSGTGYTGELFF. The CDR3 bases are TGTGCCAGCAGTCCCTCCGGGACAGGGTACACCGGGGAGCTGTTTTTT.

The V gene is TRBV29-1, the J gene TRBJ1-3; unclear D gene. Germline assignment: CDR1 SQVTM and CDR2 ANQGSEA. The CDR3 consists of 12 residues. Trimming cost V 4 bases and J 1 base, with 5 bases left between them. CDR3 region: CSVVGSGNTIYF. In nucleotides, the CDR3 is TGCAGCGTTGTAGGGTCTGGAAACACCATATATTTT.